The entry below gives a single T cell receptor beta chain sequence along with its context. Its antigen remains unknown. This is likely a read error, given that the CDR3 carries no conserved phenylalanine or tryptophan at its end. The ends were cut back, 4 bases at V and 8 bases at J, with 18 bases in the middle. The CDR3 has 14 residues. The germline V gene encodes CDR1 SGHKS and CDR2 YYEKEE (reference sequence). No cell sorting was done before RNA was extracted from the tissue. The data derive from a study of tumor and adjacent non-tumor tissue in lung cancer. Findings of the study overall: Tumor tissue had significantly higher TCR diversity than normal lung.

Three rounds of nested PCR, following a modified ARM-PCR protocol, produced the TCRbeta library. TCRdb recomputed calls from the multiplex PCR reads with MiXCR, one row per CDR3 protein. In the table there are around 71,000 distinct CDR3 sequences, about two thirds of which are singletons. The sample comprised lung tumor tissue. The sequence derives from a middle-aged woman with non-small cell lung cancer. This chain connects TRBV5-5 to TRBJ1-2; possible D gene TRBD1, 6 bases. The CDR3 DNA follows: TGTGCCAGCAGCATGGTACAGGGCATTGACGGCTACACCTCC. Translating gives CASSMVQGIDGYTS.